The 9 T cell receptor beta chains given below trace back to one sample, sequenced in a study of blood T cells in healthy people across ages. For the second PCR, which ran for roughly 7 to 11 cycles, a sample-barcoded 5' primer and a J-beta primer mix were used. TCRdb fed the 5' RACE reads into MiXCR, producing one record per CDR3 protein. The sample contains roughly 900,000 distinct CDR3 sequences, roughly 26% of which appear only once. Sequencing input: blood. These receptors originate from a woman at least 80 years old in good health.

J is TRBJ2-7 and V is TRBV12-3 or TRBV12-4; the match to TRBD2 covers 8 bases. The CDR3 covers 15 residues. J lost 7 bases, V lost 5 bases, and 13 bases had no gene match. The CDR3 is CASSQPGTRRNEQYF. The CDR3 nucleotides are TGTGCCAGCAGTCAGCCCGGGACTAGACGCAATGAGCAGTACTTC.

The rearrangement joins TRBV4-2 to TRBJ2-7; 9 nucleotides agree with TRBD1. Per germline, CDR1 LGHNA and CDR2 YNFKEQ. The trim removed 5 bases at V and 4 bases at J, leaving 6 bases unmatched. This CDR3 is 14 amino acids long. CDR3 bases: TGTGCCAGCAGCTGGGGGGACAGGGATTACGAGCAGTACTTC. It translates to CASSWGDRDYEQYF.

This clonotype appeared many times. The chain recombines TRBV6-2 or TRBV6-3 with TRBJ2-7; weak D call: TRBD2 (5 bases). The CDR3 runs to 14 residues. CDR1 MNHEY and CDR2 SVGEGT come from the germline V gene. The V and J ends lost 6 bases and 5 bases respectively, with 17 bases between them. CDR3 region: CASRNGGSGHEQYF. DNA of the CDR3: TGTGCCAGCAGAAACGGCGGCAGCGGACACGAGCAGTACTTC.

The chain employs TRBV3-1 and TRBJ1-6; maybe TRBD1 (5 bases). With 1 base removed from V and 7 bases from J, the gap between germline ends came to 11 bases. This CDR3 contains 15 residues. The germline CDR1 and CDR2 sequences are LGHDT and YNNKEL (reference sequence). The CDR3 nucleotides are TGTGCCAGCAGCCAAGGGTGGGGGGTAAATTCACCCCTCCACTTT. This gives the protein CASSQGWGVNSPLHF.

Ten or more counts support this clonotype. The chain employs TRBV11-2 and TRBJ2-1; unclear D gene. CDR1 SGHAT and CDR2 FQNNGV come from the germline V gene. The CDR3 is 11 amino acids. V was shortened by 9 bases and J by 8 bases, with 11 bases between the two germline ends. The CDR3 DNA reads as TGTGCCAGTACGCAAGGTCATGAGCAGTTCTTC. It codes for CASTQGHEQFF.

This clonotype appeared a single time. J is TRBJ2-1 and V is TRBV2; TRBD1 matches 10 bases. The CDR3 has 16 amino acids. Germline V gene lookup returns CDR1 SNHLY and CDR2 FYNNEI. The J segment lost 13 bases and the V segment lost 0 bases, leaving 12 bases of the junction unmatched. The CDR3 sequence is CASSEAWDRGLETQFF. CDR3 coding DNA: TGTGCCAGCAGTGAAGCGTGGGACAGGGGATTGGAGACCCAGTTCTTC.

Remarks on this clonotype: A read error may explain this, as a much larger clone is one base away. The rearrangement uses TRBV10-2 and TRBJ2-3; D unclear. Germline V gene sequence: CDR1 WSHSY, CDR2 SAAADI. The CDR3 loop spans 16 amino acids. DNA for the CDR3: TGCGCCAGCAGACCCCACCTCGGACGCAGCACAGATACGCATTATTTT. It encodes CASRPHLGRSTDTHYF.

Notes on this clonotype: A junction boundary mismatches the germline segment, possibly from a read error. The chain recombines TRBV6-1 with TRBJ1-4; D is unclear. The CDR3 contains 14 residues. Germline V gene lookup returns CDR1 MNHNS and CDR2 SASEGT. In nucleotides, the CDR3 is TGTGCCAGCAGTGAAGTCTTTTTTAATGAAAAACGGTTTTTT. It specifies CASSEVFFNEKRFF.

This clonotype appeared many times. The rearrangement links TRBV6-5 to TRBJ2-1; 9 bases match TRBD1. The CDR3 extends over 15 amino acids. J gave up 4 bases and V 5 bases, and 6 bases lay outside the gene matches. Germline V gives CDR1 MNHEY, CDR2 SVGAGI. The CDR3 DNA follows: TGTGCCAGCAGTCGGGACAGGGAGGTGTACAATGAGCAGTTCTTC. Translation gives CASSRDREVYNEQFF.